This T cell receptor (beta chain) was profiled in a study of cytomegalovirus exposure and HLA in healthy donors. The germline V and J ends were trimmed by 6 bases and 4 bases, with 12 bases remaining between them. Germline lookup yields CDR1 MNHEY and CDR2 SMNVEV (reference sequence). The CDR3 totals 13 residues. Sequenced by immunoSEQ multiplex PCR; TCRdb stores in-frame clones only, minus some. The sample includes 220,000 or so clones, around 86% of them seen just once. This clonotype was sampled from a woman aged 18 to 35 in good health and CMV-seropositive. The gene calls are TRBV27 and TRBJ1-1; D is possibly TRBD1 (6 bases). Sequenced sample: PBMCs. The CDR3 DNA is TGTGCCAGCAGGCTACAGGGTACCACTGAAGCTTTCTTT. Protein: CASRLQGTTEAFF.